This TCR beta chain was recorded in a study of blood T cells in healthy people across ages. Next came a second PCR, run for about 7 to 11 cycles, which used a sample-barcoded 5' primer along with a J-beta primer mix. From the 5' RACE reads, TCRdb called clonotypes with MiXCR, one entry per CDR3 protein. The sample holds about 780,000 distinct CDR3 sequences, approximately 59% seen once. At least 5.5 micrograms of total RNA were extracted per sample. The material sequenced was blood. The TCR comes from a man in his thirties or forties in good health.

CDR3 amino acids: CAISEIGQGEAFF. Written as DNA, the CDR3 is TGTGCCATCAGTGAGATCGGACAGGGCGAAGCTTTCTTT. This chain uses TRBV10-3 with TRBJ1-1, with 8 positions matching TRBD1. J gave up 8 bases and V 2 bases, and 4 bases lay outside the gene matches. Germline V gene sequence: CDR1 ENHRY, CDR2 SYGVKD. This CDR3 has 13 residues.